This TCR beta chain emerged from a study of monozygotic twins with cystic fibrosis. This clone has only a few counts. Its antigen is as yet unknown. Trimming took off 7 bases at V and 14 bases at J, with 17 bases between the two ends. This CDR3 region has 11 residues. Germline V gives CDR1 SGHAT, CDR2 FQNNGV. The data were produced by immunoSEQ multiplex PCR, yet TCRdb's version contains in-frame clones alone and is incomplete. The table has about 35,000 clones, approximately 65% seen once. General observations from the study: The repertoire was suggested to be naive-dominated, clonality median approximately 0.0093.

The V gene is TRBV11-2, the J gene TRBJ1-2; D is ambiguous. The origin of this receptor is a girl aged 5 to 17 with cystic fibrosis. The sequenced sample was blood. The CDR3 DNA reads as TGTGCCAGCACCCATGGCCCAGCTTTAACCTTC. This translates into CASTHGPALTF.